The present TCR beta chain was sequenced within a study of blood T cell repertoires in COVID-19 (dated by TCRdb to 2018 to 2021). Turning to the overall study: The collaborator samples originated in the United States, Italy and Spain and spanned the acute and convalescent phases of COVID-19. Samples were obtained from the ongoing ImmuneRACE study (first 160 participants) and from over 1,000 subjects provided by 6 global collaborators. Sample metadata almost always included a de-identified subject ID, COVID-19 status, age in years and sex. The repertoires were released in a freely available public database intended as a resource for research on the immune response to SARS-CoV-2. The material from the prospective study consisted of cDNA or gDNA derived from T cells, B-cell-depleted T cells, or PBMCs. The dataset comprised deeply sampled blood TCRbeta repertoires from subjects exposed to, actively infected with, or recovered from COVID-19. Where available, HLA class I and class II types were obtained from metadata supplied by the sample provider rather than from assay-based typing. Points the paper makes about the study in general: How much clinical and demographic metadata was included differed by source and by participant, and the metadata was provided uncurated.

Whole blood was collected in K2EDTA tubes by collaborating institutions according to the institutions' own protocols. Collaborator samples were shipped for TCRbeta analysis as frozen whole blood, isolated PBMCs, or DNA extracted from either sample type. TCRbeta CDR3 regions were amplified from genomic DNA by means of the immunoSEQ Assay, a bias-controlled multiplex PCR. Per the authors' processing: Nucleated cell counts per sample were estimated from amplification of reference gene primers within the assay. To quantify the absolute abundance of each unique TCRbeta CDR3 rearrangement, sequence reads were collapsed and filtered. Productive Simpson clonality was computed per sample as the square root of Simpson's diversity index over productive rearrangements. Entries here come from immuneACCESS through TCRdb and include only in-frame sequences with V and J called. Some clones fail to appear in such tables; in the studies checked, an unresolved V gene covers under half of the shortfall, and the cause of the remainder is unknown. V, J and clone size derive from that table, while D and trimming were established from the DNA sequence. The sample yields more than 150,000 clones; roughly nine tenths were counted once. 2.1% of the sample belongs to the ten largest clones.

For this clone: The antigen it recognizes is unknown. One base away there is no much larger clone; base qualities are not given.

The CDR3 runs 14 amino acids, cysteine and phenylalanine included. Left in the record is the CDR3 DNA by itself, 42 bases read in frame from the first base. The V end gives up 7 bases and the J end 6 bases, leaving 12 bases in the junction not matched to a gene. CDR1 and CDR2, looked up from the germline V gene, are MDHEN and SYDVKM. This receptor was taken from a man in his 70s with active or convalescent COVID-19. The sequenced sample consisted of peripheral blood. The chain employs TRBV28 and TRBJ2-7; 7 central nucleotides agree with TRBD2. The sequence in DNA is TGTGCCAGCAACTCCGCCGGGAGGCTGAGCGAGCAGTACTTC. Translation gives CASNSAGRLSEQYF.